These T cell receptor beta chains were read from a single sample in a study of cytomegalovirus exposure and HLA in healthy donors. Profiling relied on immunoSEQ multiplex PCR, and the TCRdb table lists in-frame clones only, not all of them. The profile shows some 120,000 clones, around three quarters of them singletons. The specimen was PBMCs. Every receptor here comes from a man aged 25 to 40 in good health and CMV-seronegative. Each CDR3 is given with its conserved first and last residue. The order of the fields is D gene, J gene, V gene, clone size, CDR3 DNA, CDR3 protein. The D gene is left open where the match is weak. The listing skips clone size in some rows; elsewhere it reads once, few, many or a size class.

D gene: TRBD1; J gene: TRBJ1-2; V gene: TRBV27; clone size: -; CDR3 DNA: TGTGCCAGCAGTTTATGGGGCCCTCAGGGGGCTTATGGCTACACCTTC; CDR3 protein: CASSLWGPQGAYGYTF
D gene: TRBD2; J gene: TRBJ2-3; V gene: TRBV5-4; clone size: -; CDR3 DNA: TGTGCCAGCAGGAACGAGCGGGACGGGACAGATACGCAGTATTTT; CDR3 protein: CASRNERDGTDTQYF
D gene: TRBD2; J gene: TRBJ2-7; V gene: TRBV19; clone size: -; CDR3 DNA: TGTGCCAGTACCCCGGGGCGGGGGTCCTACGAGCAGTACTTC; CDR3 protein: CASTPGRGSYEQYF
D gene: TRBD1; J gene: TRBJ1-3; V gene: TRBV7-9; clone size: few; CDR3 DNA: TGTGCCAGCAGTCCGGGACAGCCCTCTGGAAACACCATATATTTT; CDR3 protein: CASSPGQPSGNTIYF
D gene: -; J gene: TRBJ2-7; V gene: TRBV28; clone size: -; CDR3 DNA: TGTGCCAGCAGTACATGGACAGTTCTTTCCTACGAGCAGTACTTC; CDR3 protein: CASSTWTVLSYEQYF
D gene: -; J gene: TRBJ1-5; V gene: TRBV4-1; clone size: -; CDR3 DNA: TGCGCCAGCAGCCAAGGGCAGGGGAGTTATCAGCCCCAGCATTTT; CDR3 protein: CASSQGQGSYQPQHF
D gene: -; J gene: TRBJ2-3; V gene: TRBV7-3; clone size: -; CDR3 DNA: TGTGCCAGCAGCCCCGGATTAGCAAGCACAGATACGCAGTATTTT; CDR3 protein: CASSPGLASTDTQYF
D gene: TRBD1; J gene: TRBJ2-7; V gene: TRBV6-5; clone size: few; CDR3 DNA: TGTGCCAGCAGTTACTCGAGGCCAGGGGGCCGGAACGAGCAGTACTTC; CDR3 protein: CASSYSRPGGRNEQYF
D gene: -; J gene: TRBJ2-7; V gene: TRBV27; clone size: once; CDR3 DNA: TGTGCCAGCAGGGACGGACCAAGGTACCAGGGATCCGAGCAGTACTTC; CDR3 protein: CASRDGPRYQGSEQYF
D gene: -; J gene: TRBJ2-5; V gene: TRBV6-6; clone size: -; CDR3 DNA: TGTGCCAGCATGGGGGGTCGAGAGCAAGAGACCCAGTACTTC; CDR3 protein: CASMGGREQETQYF
D gene: TRBD2; J gene: TRBJ2-3; V gene: TRBV4-2; clone size: -; CDR3 DNA: TGTGCCAGCAGCCAATCCCTTCTAGCGGGAGGGGATACGCAGTATTTT; CDR3 protein: CASSQSLLAGGDTQYF
D gene: -; J gene: TRBJ2-2; V gene: TRBV7-8; clone size: -; CDR3 DNA: TGTGCCAGCCTGACTGGGAACACCGGGGAGCTGTTTTTT; CDR3 protein: CASLTGNTGELFF
D gene: -; J gene: TRBJ2-7; V gene: TRBV15; clone size: -; CDR3 DNA: TGTGCCACCAGCAGAGACCAGGGGCAAGGAACCGAGCAGTACTTC; CDR3 protein: CATSRDQGQGTEQYF
D gene: -; J gene: TRBJ1-1; V gene: TRBV27; clone size: -; CDR3 DNA: TGTGCCAGCAGTTTATACACAGCGAACACTGAAGCTTTCTTT; CDR3 protein: CASSLYTANTEAFF
D gene: TRBD1; J gene: TRBJ1-1; V gene: TRBV7-8; clone size: -; CDR3 DNA: TGTGCCAGCAGCGCCGGACAGGCTGAAGCTTTCTTT; CDR3 protein: CASSAGQAEAFF
D gene: -; J gene: TRBJ1-4; V gene: TRBV12-5; clone size: -; CDR3 DNA: TGTGCTAGTGGTCCCCCCTCACAGGGAACTAATGAAAAACTGTTTTTT; CDR3 protein: CASGPPSQGTNEKLFF
D gene: -; J gene: TRBJ1-5; V gene: TRBV7-9; clone size: -; CDR3 DNA: TGTGCCAGCAGCTTAGTTGGCAGCAATCAGCCCCAGCATTTT; CDR3 protein: CASSLVGSNQPQHF
D gene: -; J gene: TRBJ1-1; V gene: TRBV6-6; clone size: few; CDR3 DNA: TGTGCCAGCGGCAGGGTCGACCCCCCCACTGAAGCTTTCTTT; CDR3 protein: CASGRVDPPTEAFF
D gene: -; J gene: TRBJ2-4; V gene: TRBV5-6; clone size: -; CDR3 DNA: TGTGCCAGCAGCTTTCGGCAGGGCATTCAGTACTTC; CDR3 protein: CASSFRQGIQYF
D gene: TRBD1; J gene: TRBJ2-7; V gene: TRBV28; clone size: once; CDR3 DNA: TGTGCCAGCAGGGGGACAGGGGGCCCGTACGAGCAGTACTTC; CDR3 protein: CASRGTGGPYEQYF
D gene: TRBD2; J gene: TRBJ2-3; V gene: TRBV10-1; clone size: -; CDR3 DNA: TGCGCCAGCAGTGAGGTAGCGGGAGGGCCGACAGATACGCAGTATTTT; CDR3 protein: CASSEVAGGPTDTQYF
D gene: -; J gene: TRBJ1-5; V gene: TRBV7-8; clone size: -; CDR3 DNA: TGTGCCAGCAGCTTAGGGAGGCGTCGCGGGACCAGCCCGTACAATCAGCCCCAGCATTTT; CDR3 protein: CASSLGRRRGTSPYNQPQHF
D gene: -; J gene: TRBJ2-7; V gene: TRBV28; clone size: -; CDR3 DNA: TGTGCCAGCCTCAGGGGCGGGAGCAACGAGCAGTACTTC; CDR3 protein: CASLRGGSNEQYF
D gene: TRBD2; J gene: TRBJ2-7; V gene: TRBV7-6; clone size: -; CDR3 DNA: TGTGCCAGCAGCCCCCAAATGGGAGGCGGGAGGGCCTTCTACGAGCAGTACTTC; CDR3 protein: CASSPQMGGGRAFYEQYF
D gene: TRBD2; J gene: TRBJ2-1; V gene: TRBV29-1; clone size: -; CDR3 DNA: TGCAGCGTTGCTCGGCTAGCGGGGGACAATGAGCAGTTCTTC; CDR3 protein: CSVARLAGDNEQFF
D gene: TRBD1; J gene: TRBJ1-3; V gene: TRBV7-8; clone size: few; CDR3 DNA: TGTGCCAGCAGCCCGACAACAGGGGGCTCCGGAAACACCATATATTTT; CDR3 protein: CASSPTTGGSGNTIYF
D gene: -; J gene: TRBJ2-1; V gene: TRBV19; clone size: -; CDR3 DNA: TGTGCCAGTAGTATAGCTACAGGGCCTCTTGGTGGAAGTGAGCAGTTCTTC; CDR3 protein: CASSIATGPLGGSEQFF
D gene: TRBD1; J gene: TRBJ1-2; V gene: TRBV28; clone size: -; CDR3 DNA: TGTGCCAGCAGTTTTTTGGGGGACAGCTATGGCTACACCTTC; CDR3 protein: CASSFLGDSYGYTF
D gene: TRBD1; J gene: TRBJ1-1; V gene: TRBV6-5; clone size: -; CDR3 DNA: TGTGCCAGCACACAGCGACAGGGAAACACTGAAGCTTTCTTT; CDR3 protein: CASTQRQGNTEAFF
D gene: -; J gene: TRBJ2-2; V gene: TRBV27; clone size: once; CDR3 DNA: TGTGCCAGCAGTTTATCGCGACAGGGGGAGCTGTTTTTT; CDR3 protein: CASSLSRQGELFF
D gene: -; J gene: TRBJ2-1; V gene: TRBV13; clone size: few; CDR3 DNA: TGTGCCAGCAGCACGGGTGACAGCTCCTACAATGAGCAGTTCTTC; CDR3 protein: CASSTGDSSYNEQFF
D gene: -; J gene: TRBJ2-1; V gene: TRBV28; clone size: -; CDR3 DNA: TGTGCCAGCAGTTTAGGTAGCGGAAGGTACAATGAGCAGTTCTTC; CDR3 protein: CASSLGSGRYNEQFF
D gene: TRBD1; J gene: TRBJ1-2; V gene: TRBV4-2; clone size: -; CDR3 DNA: TGTGCCAGCAGAAGACCGGGACAGGGAAAGGGAGGCTACACCTTC; CDR3 protein: CASRRPGQGKGGYTF
D gene: -; J gene: TRBJ1-1; V gene: TRBV29-1; clone size: once; CDR3 DNA: TGCAGCGTTGAGGAGGGGCGTGGGGCTTTCTTT; CDR3 protein: CSVEEGRGAFF
D gene: -; J gene: TRBJ1-1; V gene: TRBV4-3; clone size: few; CDR3 DNA: TGCGCCAGCAGCCAAGATCTATGGGGCGGCACTGAAGCTTTCTTT; CDR3 protein: CASSQDLWGGTEAFF
D gene: TRBD2; J gene: TRBJ2-1; V gene: TRBV10-1; clone size: -; CDR3 DNA: TGCGCCAGCAGTCCCGGGACTAGCGGGAGGGATGAGCAGTTCTTC; CDR3 protein: CASSPGTSGRDEQFF
D gene: -; J gene: TRBJ2-6; V gene: TRBV5-1; clone size: -; CDR3 DNA: TGCGCCAGCTCCCGGACACGACTCTCTGGGGCCAACGTCCTGACTTTC; CDR3 protein: CASSRTRLSGANVLTF
D gene: TRBD1; J gene: TRBJ2-4; V gene: TRBV7-9; clone size: -; CDR3 DNA: TGTGCCAGCAGCTCCGGGACAGTCAAAAACATTCAGTACTTC; CDR3 protein: CASSSGTVKNIQYF
D gene: -; J gene: TRBJ1-2; V gene: TRBV13; clone size: -; CDR3 DNA: TGTGCCAGCAGCTTAGGCCCCACGCGACTTGCTGGCTACACCTTC; CDR3 protein: CASSLGPTRLAGYTF
D gene: -; J gene: TRBJ2-7; V gene: TRBV18; clone size: -; CDR3 DNA: TGTGCCAGCTCACCACCTGCGCGGGACTCCTACGAGCAGTACTTC; CDR3 protein: CASSPPARDSYEQYF
D gene: -; J gene: TRBJ1-1; V gene: TRBV28; clone size: few; CDR3 DNA: TGTGCCAGCAGTCAGGGTGAAGCTTTCTTT; CDR3 protein: CASSQGEAFF
D gene: -; J gene: TRBJ2-1; V gene: TRBV16; clone size: -; CDR3 DNA: TGTGCCAGCAGCCAAGATGCCGCGTCCCTGAAGATTGAGCAGTTCTTC; CDR3 protein: CASSQDAASLKIEQFF
D gene: -; J gene: TRBJ1-2; V gene: TRBV6-5; clone size: -; CDR3 DNA: TGTGCCAGCAGCCAGAACAGGGCCTATTATGGCTACACCTTC; CDR3 protein: CASSQNRAYYGYTF
D gene: -; J gene: TRBJ2-1; V gene: TRBV4-1; clone size: -; CDR3 DNA: TGCGCCAGCAGCCAAGATCCTACTAGCTCCTACAATGAGCAGTTCTTC; CDR3 protein: CASSQDPTSSYNEQFF
D gene: -; J gene: TRBJ2-7; V gene: TRBV5-6; clone size: -; CDR3 DNA: TGTGCCAGCAGCTCGGACAGTTCCTACTACGAGCAGTACTTC; CDR3 protein: CASSSDSSYYEQYF
D gene: -; J gene: TRBJ1-1; V gene: TRBV28; clone size: -; CDR3 DNA: TGTGCCAGCAGTTTAAGAGGGTATGAAGCTTTCTTT; CDR3 protein: CASSLRGYEAFF
D gene: -; J gene: TRBJ2-7; V gene: TRBV6-5; clone size: -; CDR3 DNA: TGTGCCAGCAGTTCCGATCAGGATTTCTACGAGCAGTACTTC; CDR3 protein: CASSSDQDFYEQYF
D gene: TRBD1; J gene: TRBJ2-1; V gene: TRBV25-1; clone size: once; CDR3 DNA: TGTGCCAGCAGTGATCACAGGGGGCTTTACAATGAGCAGTTCTTC; CDR3 protein: CASSDHRGLYNEQFF
D gene: TRBD1; J gene: TRBJ2-7; V gene: TRBV6-4; clone size: -; CDR3 DNA: TGTGCCAGCAGTGTCCCCAAACCGGTTTGGGACAGACTTCCCAACTACTTC; CDR3 protein: CASSVPKPVWDRLPNYF
D gene: TRBD2; J gene: TRBJ2-1; V gene: TRBV15; clone size: -; CDR3 DNA: TGTGCCACCAGCAGAGATCCTAGCGGTACCTACAATGAGCAGTTCTTC; CDR3 protein: CATSRDPSGTYNEQFF
D gene: -; J gene: TRBJ1-1; V gene: TRBV12-5; clone size: -; CDR3 DNA: TGTGCTAGTGGTGCACGCCGGGGCACTGAAGCTTTCTTT; CDR3 protein: CASGARRGTEAFF
D gene: TRBD2; J gene: TRBJ2-7; V gene: TRBV6-1; clone size: few; CDR3 DNA: TGTGCCACACGGACTAGCGGGAATCACGAGCAGTACTTC; CDR3 protein: CATRTSGNHEQYF
D gene: -; J gene: TRBJ2-1; V gene: TRBV18; clone size: -; CDR3 DNA: TGTGCCAGCTCACTAAACCGGGACTCAGGCAATGAGCAGTTCTTC; CDR3 protein: CASSLNRDSGNEQFF
D gene: TRBD1; J gene: TRBJ1-4; V gene: TRBV7-2; clone size: once; CDR3 DNA: TGTGCCAGCAGCCCGGACAGGGTGAATGAAAAACTGTTTTTT; CDR3 protein: CASSPDRVNEKLFF
D gene: -; J gene: TRBJ1-5; V gene: TRBV4-1; clone size: -; CDR3 DNA: TGCGCCAGCAGCCAAGATTGGGAGGGCACCCGCAATCAGCCCCAGCATTTT; CDR3 protein: CASSQDWEGTRNQPQHF
D gene: TRBD1; J gene: TRBJ1-1; V gene: TRBV12-5; clone size: -; CDR3 DNA: TGTGCTAGTGGTTTCTTTGGCACCCCTTTTTTCACGACAGGGGGGGACACTGAAGCTTTCTTT; CDR3 protein: CASGFFGTPFFTTGGDTEAFF
D gene: TRBD2; J gene: TRBJ2-2; V gene: TRBV29-1; clone size: -; CDR3 DNA: TGCAGCGTGGACCCTAGCGGGAACACCGGGGAGCTGTTTTTT; CDR3 protein: CSVDPSGNTGELFF
D gene: -; J gene: TRBJ1-2; V gene: TRBV5-6; clone size: -; CDR3 DNA: TGTGCCAGCAGCTTTGGCTCAGACTATGGCTACACCTTC; CDR3 protein: CASSFGSDYGYTF